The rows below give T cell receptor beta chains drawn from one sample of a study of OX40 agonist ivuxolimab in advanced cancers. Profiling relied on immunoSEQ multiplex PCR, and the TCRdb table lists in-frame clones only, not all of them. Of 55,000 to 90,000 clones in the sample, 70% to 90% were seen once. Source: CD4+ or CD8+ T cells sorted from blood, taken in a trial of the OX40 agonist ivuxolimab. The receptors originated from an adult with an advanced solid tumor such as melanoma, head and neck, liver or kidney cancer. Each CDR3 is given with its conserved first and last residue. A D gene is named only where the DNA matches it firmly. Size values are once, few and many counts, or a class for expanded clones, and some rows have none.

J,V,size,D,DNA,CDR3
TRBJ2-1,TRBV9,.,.,TGTGCCAGCAGCCCCTCGCCCGGGACTTTGTCTAGAGAGCAGTTCTTC,CASSPSPGTLSREQFF
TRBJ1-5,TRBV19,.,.,TGTGCCAGCCGGACAAGCGGCAATCAGCCCCAGCATTTT,CASRTSGNQPQHF
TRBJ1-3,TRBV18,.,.,TGTGCCAGCTCACCCGGCATGGCGAACTCTGGAAACACCATATATTTT,CASSPGMANSGNTIYF
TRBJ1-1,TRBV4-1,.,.,TGCGCCAGCAGCCTAGGCCGGTACACTGAAGCTTTCTTT,CASSLGRYTEAFF
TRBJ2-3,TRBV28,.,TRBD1,TGTGCCAGCAGGCCCGAAACAGGGGGCATAAGCACAGATACGCAGTATTTT,CASRPETGGISTDTQYF
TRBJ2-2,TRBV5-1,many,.,TGCGCCAGCAGCTTGGCGGGGAACACCGGGGAGCTGTTTTTT,CASSLAGNTGELFF
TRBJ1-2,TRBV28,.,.,TGTGCCAGCAGTCAAACTCGATGGGGGGGTGGCGGCTACACCTTC,CASSQTRWGGGGYTF
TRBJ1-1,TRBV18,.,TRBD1,TGTGCCAGCTCCTCTTTCGCCGGGACAGCCACTGAAGCTTTCTTT,CASSSFAGTATEAFF
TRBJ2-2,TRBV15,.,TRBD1,TGTGCCACCAGCCATGGACAGGGGGCAGGCACCGGGGAGCTGTTTTTT,CATSHGQGAGTGELFF
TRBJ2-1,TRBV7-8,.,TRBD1,TGTGCCAGCAGCCACCGGACAGGGGATAATGAGCAGTTCTTC,CASSHRTGDNEQFF
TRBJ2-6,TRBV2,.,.,TGTGCCAGCAGTGGGTTAGAGGCCCTCTCTGGGGCCAACGTCCTGACTTTC,CASSGLEALSGANVLTF
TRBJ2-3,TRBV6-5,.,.,TGTGCCAGCGGGGAAGATACGCAGTATTTT,CASGEDTQYF
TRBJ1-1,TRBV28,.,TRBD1,TGTGCCAGCAGTCCGGGACAGGGGGGATATAGGGAAGCTTTCTTT,CASSPGQGGYREAFF
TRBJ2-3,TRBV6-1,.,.,TGTGCCAGCAGCACGGAGAATACGCAGTATTTT,CASSTENTQYF
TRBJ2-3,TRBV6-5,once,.,TGTGCCAGCAGTTACTCGCTCCCCACAGATACGCAGTATTTT,CASSYSLPTDTQYF
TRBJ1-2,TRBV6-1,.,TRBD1,TGTGCCAGCAGTGAAGGAGGGGGACAGCCCCACGGCTACACCTTC,CASSEGGGQPHGYTF
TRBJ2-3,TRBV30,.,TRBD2,TGTGCCTGGAGTAAGGGAGGGACAGATACGCAGTATTTT,CAWSKGGTDTQYF
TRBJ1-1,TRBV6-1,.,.,TGTGCCAGCAGTGAAACGTCAGGGGAGCGAACTGAAGCTTTCTTT,CASSETSGERTEAFF
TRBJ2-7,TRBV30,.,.,TGTGCCTGGAACAGGGCAAACTCCTACGAGCAGTACTTC,CAWNRANSYEQYF
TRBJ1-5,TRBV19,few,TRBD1,TGTGCCAGTAGTAGTGCAGGGGGCGACAATCAGCCCCAGCATTTT,CASSSAGGDNQPQHF
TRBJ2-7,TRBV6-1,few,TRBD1,TGTGCCAGCAGTGAAACAGGGGATGGCTCCTACGAGCAGTACTTC,CASSETGDGSYEQYF
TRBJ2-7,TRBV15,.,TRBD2,TGTGCCACCAGCAGAGAGGGGACTATGAGGTACGAGCAGTACTTC,CATSREGTMRYEQYF
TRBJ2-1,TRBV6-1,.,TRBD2,TGTGCCAGCAGTGAAGCGCTGGCGGGAGGGAGCGGTGAGCAGTTCTTC,CASSEALAGGSGEQFF
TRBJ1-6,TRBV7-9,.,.,TGTGCCAGCAGCTTAGTGGGGGGATCACCCCTCCACTTT,CASSLVGGSPLHF
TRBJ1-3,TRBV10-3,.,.,TGTGCCATCAGTGGTAAACAGGCTGGAAACACCATATATTTT,CAISGKQAGNTIYF
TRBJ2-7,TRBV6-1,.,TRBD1,TGTGCCAGCAGCTTCGACAGGGCATCCTACGAGCAGTACTTC,CASSFDRASYEQYF